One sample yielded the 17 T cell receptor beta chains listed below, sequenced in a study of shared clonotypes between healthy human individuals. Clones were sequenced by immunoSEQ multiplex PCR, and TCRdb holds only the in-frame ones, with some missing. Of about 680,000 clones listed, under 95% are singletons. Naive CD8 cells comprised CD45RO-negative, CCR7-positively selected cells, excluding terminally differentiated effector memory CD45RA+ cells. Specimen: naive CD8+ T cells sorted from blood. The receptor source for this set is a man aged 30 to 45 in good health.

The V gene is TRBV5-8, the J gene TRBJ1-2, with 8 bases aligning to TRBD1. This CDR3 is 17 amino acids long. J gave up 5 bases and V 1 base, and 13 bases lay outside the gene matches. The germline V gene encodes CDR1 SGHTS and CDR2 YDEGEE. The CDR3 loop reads CASSLLRGRFEYYGYTF. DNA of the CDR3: TGTGCCAGCAGCTTGCTCAGGGGGCGCTTCGAGTATTATGGCTACACCTTC.

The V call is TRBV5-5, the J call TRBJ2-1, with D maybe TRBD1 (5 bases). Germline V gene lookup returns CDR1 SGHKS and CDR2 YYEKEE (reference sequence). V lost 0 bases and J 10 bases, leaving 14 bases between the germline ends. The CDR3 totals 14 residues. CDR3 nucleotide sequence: TGTGCCAGCAGCTTGGCCCAGGGATTGGTGGAGCAGTTCTTC. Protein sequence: CASSLAQGLVEQFF.

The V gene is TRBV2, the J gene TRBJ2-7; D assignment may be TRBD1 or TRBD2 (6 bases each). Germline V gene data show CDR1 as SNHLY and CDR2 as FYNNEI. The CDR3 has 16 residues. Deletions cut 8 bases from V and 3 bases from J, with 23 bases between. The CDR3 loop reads CASGEDGGLPSYEQYF. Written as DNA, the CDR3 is TGTGCCAGCGGGGAGGACGGGGGCCTTCCAAGCTACGAGCAGTACTTC.

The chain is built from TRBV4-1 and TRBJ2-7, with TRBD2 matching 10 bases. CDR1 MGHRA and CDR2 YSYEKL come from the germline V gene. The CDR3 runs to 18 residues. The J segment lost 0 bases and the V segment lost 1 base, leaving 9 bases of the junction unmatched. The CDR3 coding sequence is TGCGCCAGCAGCCAAGTTATACAGGGACTAGCGCTCTCCTACGAGCAGTACTTC. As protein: CASSQVIQGLALSYEQYF.

In DNA, the CDR3 is TGTGCCACCAGCAGAGATCTCGGACACACCGATGAGCAGTTCTTC. This encodes CATSRDLGHTDEQFF. V is TRBV15 and J is TRBJ2-1, with D perhaps matching TRBD1 (5 bases). Germline V lookup: CDR1 LNHNV, CDR2 YYDKDF (reference sequence). Between the trimmed V and J ends, which lost 0 bases and 8 bases, there was a span of 14 bases. The CDR3 contains 15 residues.

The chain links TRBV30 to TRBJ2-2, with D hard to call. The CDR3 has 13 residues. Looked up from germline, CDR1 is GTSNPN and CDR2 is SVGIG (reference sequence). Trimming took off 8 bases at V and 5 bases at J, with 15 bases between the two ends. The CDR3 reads CATDPSGTGELFF. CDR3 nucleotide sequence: TGTGCCACCGACCCCTCCGGTACCGGGGAGCTGTTTTTT. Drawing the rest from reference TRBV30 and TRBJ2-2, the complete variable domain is SQTIHQWPATLVQPVGSPLSLECTVEGTSNPNLYWYRQAAGRGLQLLFYSVGIGQISSEVPQNLSASRPQDRQFILSSKKLLLSDSGFYLCATDPSGTGELFFGEGSRLTVL.

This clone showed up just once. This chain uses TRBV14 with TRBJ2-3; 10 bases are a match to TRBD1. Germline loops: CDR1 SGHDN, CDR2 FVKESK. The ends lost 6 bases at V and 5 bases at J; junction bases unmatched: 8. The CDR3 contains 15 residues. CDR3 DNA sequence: TGTGCCAGCAGTCTTCAAGGGACAGGGGTAGATACGCAGTATTTT. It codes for CASSLQGTGVDTQYF.

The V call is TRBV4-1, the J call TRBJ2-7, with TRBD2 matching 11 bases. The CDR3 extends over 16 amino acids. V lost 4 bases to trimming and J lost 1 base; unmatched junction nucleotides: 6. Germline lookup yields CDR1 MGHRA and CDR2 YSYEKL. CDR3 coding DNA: TGCGCCAGCAGCCGCGCTACTAGCGGGAGTTCCTACGAGCAGTACTTC. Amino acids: CASSRATSGSSYEQYF.

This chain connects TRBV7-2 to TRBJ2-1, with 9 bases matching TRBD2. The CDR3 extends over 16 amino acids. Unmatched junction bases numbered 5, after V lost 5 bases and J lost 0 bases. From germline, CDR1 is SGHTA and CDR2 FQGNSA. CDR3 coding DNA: TGTGCCAGCAGCAAGAATAGCGGGAGCTCCTACAATGAGCAGTTCTTC. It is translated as CASSKNSGSSYNEQFF.

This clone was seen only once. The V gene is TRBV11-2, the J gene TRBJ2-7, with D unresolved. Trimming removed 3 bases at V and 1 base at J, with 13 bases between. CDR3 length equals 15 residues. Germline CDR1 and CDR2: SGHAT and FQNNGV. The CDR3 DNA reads TGTGCCAGCAGCTTTTTCGGCAGAAAGTCCTACGAGCAGTACTTC. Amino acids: CASSFFGRKSYEQYF.

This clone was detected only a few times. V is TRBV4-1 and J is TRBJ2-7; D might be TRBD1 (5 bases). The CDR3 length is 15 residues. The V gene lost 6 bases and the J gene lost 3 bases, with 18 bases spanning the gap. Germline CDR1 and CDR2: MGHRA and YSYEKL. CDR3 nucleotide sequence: TGCGCCAGCAGTCCACCCCCAGGGAAGGACTACGAGCAGTACTTC. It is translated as CASSPPPGKDYEQYF.

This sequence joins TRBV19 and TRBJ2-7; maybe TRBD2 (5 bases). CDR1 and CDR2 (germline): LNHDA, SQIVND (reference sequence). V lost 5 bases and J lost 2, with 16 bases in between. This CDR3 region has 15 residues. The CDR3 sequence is CASSWSGSSTYEQYF. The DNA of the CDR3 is TGTGCCAGTAGTTGGAGCGGCTCGAGCACCTACGAGCAGTACTTC.

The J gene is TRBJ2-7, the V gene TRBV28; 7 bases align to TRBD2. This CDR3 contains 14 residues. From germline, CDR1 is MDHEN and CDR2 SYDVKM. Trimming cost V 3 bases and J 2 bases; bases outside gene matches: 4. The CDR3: CASSLGSGTYEQYF. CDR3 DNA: TGTGCCAGCAGTTTGGGGAGCGGGACCTACGAGCAGTACTTC.

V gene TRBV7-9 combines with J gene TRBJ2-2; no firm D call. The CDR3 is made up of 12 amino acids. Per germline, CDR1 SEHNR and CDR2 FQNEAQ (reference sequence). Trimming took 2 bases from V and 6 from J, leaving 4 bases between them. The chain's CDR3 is CASSLSAGELFF. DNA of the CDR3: TGTGCCAGCAGCTTATCGGCCGGGGAGCTGTTTTTT.

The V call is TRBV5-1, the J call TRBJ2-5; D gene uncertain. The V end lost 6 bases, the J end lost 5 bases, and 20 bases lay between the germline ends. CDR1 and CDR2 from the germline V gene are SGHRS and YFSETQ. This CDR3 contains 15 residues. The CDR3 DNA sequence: TGCGCCAGCACCTCTCTAGAGCACGACGGGGAGACCCAGTACTTC. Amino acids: CASTSLEHDGETQYF.

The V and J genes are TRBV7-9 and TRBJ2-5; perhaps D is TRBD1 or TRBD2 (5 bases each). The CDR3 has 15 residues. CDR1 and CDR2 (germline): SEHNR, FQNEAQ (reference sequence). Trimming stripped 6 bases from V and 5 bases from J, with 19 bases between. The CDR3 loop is CASSSYRGPGETQYF. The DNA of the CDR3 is TGTGCCAGCAGTTCGTATCGGGGACCGGGGGAGACCCAGTACTTC.

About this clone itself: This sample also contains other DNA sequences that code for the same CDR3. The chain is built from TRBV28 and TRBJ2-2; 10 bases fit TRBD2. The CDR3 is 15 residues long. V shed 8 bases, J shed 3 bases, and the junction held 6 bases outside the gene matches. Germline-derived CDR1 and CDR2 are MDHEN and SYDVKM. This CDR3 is CASSPLAGDTGELFF. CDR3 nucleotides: TGTGCCAGCTCCCCCCTAGCGGGAGACACCGGGGAGCTGTTTTTT.